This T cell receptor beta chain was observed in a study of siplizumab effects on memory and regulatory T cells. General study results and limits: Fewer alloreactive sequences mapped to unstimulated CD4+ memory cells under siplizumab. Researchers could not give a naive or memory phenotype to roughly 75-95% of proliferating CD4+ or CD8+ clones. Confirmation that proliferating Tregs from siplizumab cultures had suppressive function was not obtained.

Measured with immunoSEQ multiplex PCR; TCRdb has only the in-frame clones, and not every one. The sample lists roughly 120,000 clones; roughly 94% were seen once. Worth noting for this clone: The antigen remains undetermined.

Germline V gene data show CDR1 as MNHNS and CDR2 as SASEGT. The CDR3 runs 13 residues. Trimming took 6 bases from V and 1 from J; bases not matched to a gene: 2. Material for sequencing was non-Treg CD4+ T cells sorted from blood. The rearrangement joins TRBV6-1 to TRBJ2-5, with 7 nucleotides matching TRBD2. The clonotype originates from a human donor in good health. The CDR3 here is CASRGTTQETQYF. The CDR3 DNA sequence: TGTGCCAGCAGGGGGACTACCCAAGAGACCCAGTACTTC.